This T cell receptor beta chain was recovered during a study of beta chain features in type 1 diabetes. Regarding the study as a whole: Naive, central memory and Treg TCRB repertoires seemed to resemble each other more closely in patients than they did in healthy donors. A possible short-template PCR bias applies equally to patients and controls.

What was sequenced were expressed TCRB transcripts, since all of the isolated RNA had been reverse transcribed. Only in-frame clones appear in the TCRdb table, and some are missing; sequencing was by immunoSEQ multiplex PCR. In the table there are tens of thousands of clones, about 32% of which are singletons. This clone was observed many times. Its antigen is not known. The sample comprised stem cell memory CD4+ T cells from blood. The receptor was isolated from a woman under 30 in good health.

The CDR3 DNA reads as TGTGCCAGCAGTTCCCAGGGGGCGTTTGAGACCCAGTACTTC. Translated, it gives CASSSQGAFETQYF. The J gene is TRBJ2-5, the V gene TRBV28, with 8 bases fitting TRBD1. The CDR3 extends over 14 amino acids. Germline values: CDR1 MDHEN, CDR2 SYDVKM. V lost 4 bases to trimming and J lost 5 bases; unmatched junction nucleotides: 6.